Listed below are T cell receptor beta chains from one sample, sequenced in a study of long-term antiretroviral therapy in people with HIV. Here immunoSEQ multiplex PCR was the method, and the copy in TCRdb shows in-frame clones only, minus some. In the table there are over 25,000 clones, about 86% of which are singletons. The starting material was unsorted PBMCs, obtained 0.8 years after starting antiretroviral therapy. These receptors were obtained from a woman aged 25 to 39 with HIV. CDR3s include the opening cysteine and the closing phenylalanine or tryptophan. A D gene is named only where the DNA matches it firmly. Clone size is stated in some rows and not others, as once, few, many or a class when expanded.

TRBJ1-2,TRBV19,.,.,TGTGCCAGTAGTACCGACACCGACTATGGCTACACCTTC,CASSTDTDYGYTF
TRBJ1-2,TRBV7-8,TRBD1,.,TGTGCCAGCAGCCCCGGACAGGGGGCATGGGATGGCTACACCTTC,CASSPGQGAWDGYTF
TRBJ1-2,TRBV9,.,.,TGTGCCAGCAGCCCCGGAGGACTACTCTATGGCTACACCTTC,CASSPGGLLYGYTF
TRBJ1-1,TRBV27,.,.,TGTGCCAGCAGAGAGTACGGACAGCTGAACACTGAAGCTTTCTTT,CASREYGQLNTEAFF
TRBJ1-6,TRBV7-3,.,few,TGTGCCAGCAGTCAGTCACAGGGTTATAATTCACCCCTCCACTTT,CASSQSQGYNSPLHF
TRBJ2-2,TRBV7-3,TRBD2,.,TGTGCCAGCAGCTCCGGCGGGGGGATTACCGGGGAGCTGTTTTTT,CASSSGGGITGELFF
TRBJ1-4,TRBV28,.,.,TGTGCCAGCAGTTTGACCGACGCTTTTTATAATGAAAAACTGTTTTTT,CASSLTDAFYNEKLFF
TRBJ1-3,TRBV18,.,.,TGTGCCAGCTCACGAAGGATTGATTTGAATGGAAACACCATATATTTT,CASSRRIDLNGNTIYF
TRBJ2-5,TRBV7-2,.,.,TGTGCCAGCAGCTTTTCTTTCAGGGAGACCCAGTACTTC,CASSFSFRETQYF
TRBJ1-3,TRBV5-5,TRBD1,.,TGTGCCAGCAGCTTGGTGGCAGGGGGACCCTCTGGAAACACCATATATTTT,CASSLVAGGPSGNTIYF
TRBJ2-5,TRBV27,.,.,TGTGCCTCCTGGGACCGGGTCTTCGGAGAGACCCAGTACTTC,CASWDRVFGETQYF
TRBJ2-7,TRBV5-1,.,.,TGCGCCAGCAGCTTGGTCGGTACCTACGAGCAGTACTTC,CASSLVGTYEQYF
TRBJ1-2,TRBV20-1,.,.,TGCAGTGCTAGTATTTGGAATGCCTACACCTTC,CSASIWNAYTF
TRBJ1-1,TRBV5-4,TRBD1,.,TGTGCCAGCAGCTTAGGGACAGAGAACACTGAAGCTTTCTTT,CASSLGTENTEAFF
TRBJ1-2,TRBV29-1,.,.,TGCAGCGTTGGAGGGTTGGATCCGGACAGAGCTAACTATGGCTACACCTTC,CSVGGLDPDRANYGYTF
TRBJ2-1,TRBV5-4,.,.,TGTGCCAGCAGCTTAAGCAGCAATGAGCAGTTCTTC,CASSLSSNEQFF
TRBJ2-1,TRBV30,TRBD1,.,TGTGCCTTCTCCGGGACAGGGCCCTCCTACAATGAGCAGTTCTTC,CAFSGTGPSYNEQFF
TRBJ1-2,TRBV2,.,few,TGTGCCAGCAGTGTGGGGGCCCCCCGGGACAAGGAGACCACTAACTATGGCTACACCTTC,CASSVGAPRDKETTNYGYTF
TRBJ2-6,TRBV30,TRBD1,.,TGTGCCTGGAGTGTTCTGGTCGTCGTAGACAGGGGGTACTCTGGGGCCAACGTCCTGACTTTC,CAWSVLVVVDRGYSGANVLTF
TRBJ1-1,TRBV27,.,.,TGTGCCAGCAGCCGCCTGGGGGCGAGGGCTTTCTTT,CASSRLGARAFF
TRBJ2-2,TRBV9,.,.,TGTGCCAGCAGCGCACGAAACACCGGGGAGCTGTTTTTT,CASSARNTGELFF
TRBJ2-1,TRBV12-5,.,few,TGTGCTAGTAAGGGGGCGGGGGACTACAATGAGCAGTTCTTC,CASKGAGDYNEQFF
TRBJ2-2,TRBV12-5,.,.,TGTGCTAGCGCGTTTGCCGGGGAGCTGTTTTTT,CASAFAGELFF
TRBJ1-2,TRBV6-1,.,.,TGTGCCAGCAGTGAAAGTGACGGGATTTACTATGGCTACACCTTC,CASSESDGIYYGYTF